A single sample is the source of the 11 T cell receptor beta chains below, sequenced in a study of CD4 T cells in relation to SARS-CoV-2 and coronaviruses. Sequencing used immunoSEQ multiplex PCR; TCRdb keeps in-frame clones, though not all of them. The sample holds 17,000 or so clones, 70% to 80% seen once. CD4+ T cells from unexposed donors were obtained before the COVID-19 pandemic (2011-2018). The cells were cultured for under 13 days before CD4+ T cells were isolated. No antigen is known for these receptors. Sequencing input: CD4+ T cells from PBMCs, cultured in vitro. The receptor set was obtained from a human donor in good health.

The chain carries TRBV2 and TRBJ2-7; D is uncertain. The CDR3 has 11 amino acids. With 8 bases removed from V and 2 bases from J, the gap between germline ends came to 7 bases. CDR1 is SNHLY, CDR2 FYNNEI, per germline. The CDR3, as DNA: TGTGCCAGCGCCCCTACCTACGAGCAGTACTTC. Encoded protein: CASAPTYEQYF.

The chain joins TRBV9 to TRBJ1-2; D gene unclear. Per the germline V gene, CDR1 is SGDLS and CDR2 is YYNGEE. V lost 0 bases and J lost 7, with 7 bases in between. The CDR3 totals 12 residues. This CDR3 is CASSVVNGGYTF. As DNA, the CDR3 is TGTGCCAGCAGCGTAGTTAATGGTGGCTACACCTTC.

This rearrangement joins TRBV19 to TRBJ1-1; D possibly corresponds to TRBD1 (6 bases). From germline, CDR1 is LNHDA and CDR2 SQIVND (reference sequence). V lost 6 bases, J lost 1 base, and 12 bases lay in between. This CDR3 is built from 14 residues. The DNA of the CDR3 is TGTGCCAGTAGCCGCAGGGGCCCGAACACTGAAGCTTTCTTT. It translates to CASSRRGPNTEAFF. Full variable domain (missing parts from reference TRBV19 and TRBJ1-1): DGGITQSPKYLFRKEGQNVTLSCEQNLNHDAMYWYRQDPGQGLRLIYYSQIVNDFQKGDIAEGYSVSREKKESFPLTVTSAQKNPTAFYLCASSRRGPNTEAFFGQGTRLTVV.

The V and J genes are TRBV30 and TRBJ1-5; no clear D gene. The CDR3 consists of 15 residues. CDR1 and CDR2 from the germline V gene are GTSNPN and SVGIG (reference sequence). The V end was cut by 0 bases, the J end by 9 bases, with 18 bases between. The CDR3 bases are TGTGCCTGGAGTGTTTTACCAACCCCCCCGGGGCCCCAGCATTTT. Its protein is CAWSVLPTPPGPQHF.

V usage is TRBV6-5 and J usage is TRBJ2-1; no clear D gene. V was clipped by 6 bases and J by 5 bases, with 5 bases between them. Germline lookup yields CDR1 MNHEY and CDR2 SVGAGI. This CDR3 has 11 residues. CDR3 in amino acids: CASRRNNEQFF. The CDR3 nucleotides are TGTGCCAGCAGGAGAAACAATGAGCAGTTCTTC.

The chain links TRBV25-1 to TRBJ1-1; D unclear. There are 11 residues in the CDR3. The V end was cut by 6 bases, the J end by 6 bases, with 8 bases between. Germline V gene sequence: CDR1 MGHDK, CDR2 SYGVNS. This CDR3 is CASRGLAEAFF. CDR3 bases: TGTGCCAGCAGGGGTTTAGCTGAAGCTTTCTTT.

A few counts support this clone. The V call is TRBV12-3 or TRBV12-4, the J call TRBJ2-7, with D uncertain. The V and J ends lost 2 bases and 3 bases respectively, with 5 bases between them. This CDR3 has 12 residues. In nucleotides, the CDR3 is TGTGCCAGCAGTTTAAGCCACTACGAGCAGTACTTC. Residues: CASSLSHYEQYF.

This chain links TRBV18 with TRBJ2-3; 11 positions agree with TRBD2. Germline V gene data show CDR1 as KGHSH and CDR2 as LQKENI. Trimming took 3 bases from V and 4 from J; bases not matched to a gene: 6. This CDR3 spans 16 amino acids. CDR3 nucleotides: TGTGCCAGCTCACCCCGAACTAGCGGGAGCGCAGATACGCAGTATTTT. Residues: CASSPRTSGSADTQYF.

J is TRBJ2-7 and V is TRBV20-1; D may be TRBD1 or TRBD2 (5 bases each). Germline V gene data show CDR1 as DFQATT and CDR2 as SNEGSKA (reference sequence). The CDR3 spans 10 residues. Trimming removed 6 bases from V and 6 bases from J, with 9 bases in between. The CDR3 nucleotides read TGCAGTGCCGGGGCCCCCGAGCAGTACTTC. Amino acid sequence: CSAGAPEQYF.

The V call is TRBV4-1, the J call TRBJ2-2; a possible D gene is TRBD1 (6 bases). Germline V gene data show CDR1 as MGHRA and CDR2 as YSYEKL. The CDR3 runs 17 residues. The V gene lost 0 bases and the J gene lost 6 bases, with 17 bases spanning the gap. The CDR3 nucleotides read TGCGCCAGCAGCCAAGATCCCTCGGGACACTTGTCCGGGGAGCTGTTTTTT. Translation: CASSQDPSGHLSGELFF.

This clone occurred once. V is TRBV5-1 and J is TRBJ2-3; 8 nucleotides match TRBD1. After removal of 0 bases from V and 0 bases from J, the junction contained 3 bases not matched to a gene. CDR1 SGHRS and CDR2 YFSETQ come from the germline V gene. The CDR3 is 16 amino acids. The CDR3 DNA reads as TGCGCCAGCAGCTTGGGTGGGACAGGAAGCACAGATACGCAGTATTTT. As protein: CASSLGGTGSTDTQYF.